This record looks at one T cell receptor beta chain sequence and its context. Its antigen is still unknown. The CDR3 is made up of 15 amino acids. The trim removed 2 bases at V and 5 bases at J, leaving 8 bases unmatched. Germline V lookup: CDR1 SGHTA, CDR2 FQGTGA. Profiled with immunoSEQ multiplex PCR; TCRdb holds only in-frame clones, not every one. The profile shows tens of thousands of clones, roughly 92% of them singletons. This record belongs to a study of graft-versus-host responses after intestinal transplantation. The overall study: The transplants performed in recipients were multivisceral, liver-intestinal, or isolated intestinal. Following induction with anti-thymocyte globulin, all recipients were given tacrolimus and steroids for approximately 3 years.

Study conclusions and caveats: Elevated graft-versus-host to host-versus-graft clonal ratios in allografts were recorded for patients with graft-donor T cell macrochimerism. There were GvH clones found in recipient marrow, and some of them appeared first in ileum or blood.

The rearrangement uses TRBV7-3 and TRBJ2-5; 7 positions agree with TRBD1. Sequencing was performed on bone marrow, taken 734 days after intestinal transplantation. The TCR was taken from a human patient who received an intestinal transplant, so some T cells may come from the graft donor. CDR3 DNA sequence: TGTGCCAGCAGCTTAGAGACAGGGCGAAAGGAGACCCAGTACTTC. Amino acids: CASSLETGRKETQYF. Complete variable domain (other parts from reference TRBV7-3 and TRBJ2-5): GAGVSQTPSNKVTEKGKYVELRCDPISGHTALYWYRQSLGQGPEFLIYFQGTGAADDSGLPNDRFFAVRPEGSVSTLKIQRTERGDSAVYLCASSLETGRKETQYFGPGTRLLVL.